One and the same sample provided the 19 T cell receptor beta chains below, sequenced in a study of blood T cell repertoires in COVID-19. Profiling relied on immunoSEQ multiplex PCR, and the TCRdb table lists in-frame clones only, not all of them. The data show around 320,000 clones, 90% seen once. Sequencing used PBMCs or T cells enriched from blood (not recorded which). The origin of the receptors is a woman aged 25 to 39 who had been exposed to COVID-19.

The chain recombines TRBV19 with TRBJ2-3; 12 nucleotides align to TRBD2. V shed 5 bases, J shed 3 bases, and the junction held 3 bases outside the gene matches. CDR1 is LNHDA, CDR2 SQIVND, per germline (reference sequence). The CDR3 consists of 15 residues. CDR3 region: CASSALAGGTDTQYF. The CDR3 DNA reads as TGTGCCAGTAGTGCTCTAGCGGGGGGGACAGATACGCAGTATTTT.

The chain's CDR3 is CSVDEGASEKLFF. As DNA, the CDR3 is TGCAGCGTTGACGAGGGGGCCAGCGAAAAACTGTTTTTT. This chain joins TRBV29-1 and TRBJ1-4; 7 bases fit TRBD1. The germline V gene encodes CDR1 SQVTM and CDR2 ANQGSEA. The ends lost 3 bases at V and 8 bases at J; junction bases unmatched: 6. CDR3 length: 13 amino acids.

The gene calls are TRBV18 and TRBJ2-5; 10 bases map to TRBD1. Looked up from germline, CDR1 is KGHSH and CDR2 is LQKENI. CDR3 size: 16 residues. V shed 0 bases, J shed 5 bases, and the junction held 6 bases outside the gene matches. The CDR3 region has the DNA TGTGCCAGCTCACCACCGAGACAGGGGGCGCCGGAGACCCAGTACTTC. It yields the protein CASSPPRQGAPETQYF.

The chain links TRBV5-1 to TRBJ2-5; D not resolved. This CDR3 has 14 amino acids. In germline, CDR1 is SGHRS, CDR2 YFSETQ. The V end lost 3 bases, the J end lost 1 base, and 10 bases lay between the germline ends. The CDR3 reads CASSSPDFQETQYF. DNA of the CDR3: TGCGCCAGCAGCTCGCCCGACTTCCAAGAGACCCAGTACTTC.

J is TRBJ2-3 and V is TRBV6-5; 8 positions match TRBD2. V lost 11 bases and J lost 1; bases outside the gene matches: 8. This CDR3 has 14 residues. The germline gives CDR1 MNHEY, CDR2 SVGAGI. CDR3 loop: CASGPRGGTDTQYF. CDR3 DNA sequence: TGTGCCTCAGGCCCGCGGGGGGGCACAGATACGCAGTATTTT.

The V gene is TRBV6-2 or TRBV6-3, the J gene TRBJ1-4; perhaps TRBD1 as D (6 bases). The CDR3 loop spans 15 amino acids. V was clipped by 5 bases and J by 7 bases, with 17 bases between them. Germline V lookup: CDR1 MNHEY, CDR2 SVGEGT. The chain's CDR3 is CASSAPGGAAEKLFF. The CDR3 DNA reads as TGTGCCAGCAGTGCCCCGGGGGGCGCGGCTGAAAAACTGTTTTTT.

This chain uses TRBV7-6 with TRBJ1-1; D perhaps matches TRBD1 (6 bases). Germline values: CDR1 SGHVS, CDR2 FNYEAQ. Deletions cut 2 bases from V and 6 bases from J, with 19 bases between. The CDR3 has 16 amino acids. CDR3 protein: CASSLRDTREGAEAFF. The CDR3 DNA sequence: TGTGCCAGCAGCTTAAGGGACACTCGGGAGGGGGCTGAAGCTTTCTTT.

V is TRBV4-3 and J is TRBJ2-3; possible D gene TRBD2, 6 bases. V shed 3 bases and J shed 3 bases, with 13 bases lying between them. CDR1 LGHNA and CDR2 YSLEER come from the germline V gene. This CDR3 is built from 15 residues. The CDR3 coding sequence is TGCGCCAGCAGCCAGCGGGGCGTCGGGACAGATACGCAGTATTTT. It is translated as CASSQRGVGTDTQYF.

This rearrangement joins TRBV10-1 to TRBJ2-5; D possibly corresponds to TRBD2 (7 bases). Between the trimmed V and J ends, which lost 8 bases and 5 bases, there was a span of 12 bases. The germline gives CDR1 WNHNN, CDR2 SYGVQD (reference sequence). The CDR3 contains 12 residues. CDR3 residues: CASGGAYETQYF. CDR3 coding DNA: TGCGCCAGCGGGGGGGCTTATGAGACCCAGTACTTC.

The chain has TRBV5-3 and TRBJ1-1; 7 bases are a match to TRBD1. TRBV5-3 is marked as an open reading frame, function uncertain. Trimming cost V 4 bases and J 6 bases; bases outside gene matches: 3. The CDR3 totals 12 residues. CDR3 residues: CARSVRGAEAFF. CDR3 coding DNA: TGTGCCAGAAGCGTCAGGGGGGCTGAAGCTTTCTTT.

The chain carries TRBV7-9 and TRBJ1-2; 8 bases map to TRBD1. V lost 7 bases, J lost 4 bases, and 8 bases stayed unmatched. The CDR3 covers 14 residues. CDR1 is SEHNR and CDR2 is FQNEAQ in the germline V gene (reference sequence). CDR3 DNA sequence: TGTGCCAGCAACCTTCGAGGGACAGGCTATGGCTACACCTTC. Amino acids: CASNLRGTGYGYTF. The full variable domain, rest sourced from reference TRBV7-9 and TRBJ1-2, is DTGVSQNPRHKITKRGQNVTFRCDPISEHNRLYWYRQTLGQGPEFLTYFQNEAQLEKSRLLSDRFSAERPKGSFSTLEIQRTEQGDSAMYLCASNLRGTGYGYTFGSGTRLTVV.

The chain uses TRBV21-1 and TRBJ1-4; TRBD1 reflects the table's D call only, with no check against the DNA. TRBV21-1 is termed a pseudogene. The CDR3 is made up of 15 amino acids. The CDR3 here is CASSKESGGNEKLFF. The CDR3 region has the DNA TGTGCCAGCAGCAAAGAGTCAGGGGGTAATGAAAAACTGTTTTTT.

In this sample, this clone turned up a few times. The chain combines TRBV18 with TRBJ2-6; tentative D call: TRBD2 (5 bases). The CDR3 extends over 17 amino acids. Trimming pared 2 bases from V and 0 bases from J, leaving 11 bases between. Per the germline V gene, CDR1 is KGHSH and CDR2 is LQKENI. The CDR3 loop is CASSPRTAGSGANVLTF. CDR3 nucleotide sequence: TGTGCCAGCTCACCAAGGACGGCGGGCTCTGGGGCCAACGTCCTGACTTTC.

The chain uses TRBV18 and TRBJ1-1; the D is unclear. The germline V gene has CDR1 KGHSH and CDR2 LQKENI. CDR3 length: 15 amino acids. The germline V and J ends were trimmed by 3 bases and 0 bases, with 11 bases remaining between them. CDR3 in DNA: TGTGCCAGCTCACCGTTATTAGACATGAACACTGAAGCTTTCTTT. It codes for CASSPLLDMNTEAFF.

The gene calls are TRBV5-1 and TRBJ2-6; no clear D gene. The germline gives CDR1 SGHRS, CDR2 YFSETQ. The V gene lost 0 bases and the J gene lost 0 bases, with 7 bases spanning the gap. The CDR3 extends over 16 amino acids. As DNA, the CDR3 is TGCGCCAGCAGCTTGGGACTGAGCTCTGGGGCCAACGTCCTGACTTTC. Amino acid sequence: CASSLGLSSGANVLTF.

This clone was observed a single time. J is TRBJ2-3 and V is TRBV6-4; D might be TRBD2 (7 bases). The ends were cut back, 6 bases at V and 6 bases at J, with 16 bases in the middle. This CDR3 comprises 14 residues. Germline assignment: CDR1 MRHNA and CDR2 SNTAGT. CDR3 sequence reads: CASRGGGPLDTQYF. The CDR3 bases are TGTGCCAGCAGGGGCGGGGGCCCCTTGGATACGCAGTATTTT.

V and J are TRBV24-1 and TRBJ2-7; D is perhaps TRBD2 (6 bases). V lost 1 base to trimming and J lost 1 base, with 10 bases between them. The CDR3 runs to 15 residues. CDR1 KGHDR and CDR2 SFDVKD come from the germline V gene. The CDR3 reads CATSDLGGKSYEQYF. The DNA for the CDR3 is TGTGCCACCAGTGATTTAGGAGGGAAATCCTACGAGCAGTACTTC.

The gene calls are TRBV5-4 and TRBJ2-1; 10 bases map to TRBD2. The CDR3 is 14 amino acids. Unmatched junction bases numbered 5, after V lost 7 bases and J lost 4 bases. Germline V gene data show CDR1 as SGHNT and CDR2 as YYREEE (reference sequence). CDR3 nucleotides: TGTGCCAGCCAACTAGCGGGGATTTACAATGAGCAGTTCTTC. Translating it yields CASQLAGIYNEQFF.

CDR3 region: CASSARRNEKLFF. For the CDR3, the DNA is TGTGCCAGCTCGGCCAGGAGGAATGAAAAACTGTTTTTT. V is TRBV7-7 and J is TRBJ1-4; D uncertain. The CDR3 sequence is 13 residues long. Trimming removed 8 bases from V and 5 bases from J, with 12 bases in between. Germline CDR1 is SSHAT and CDR2 is FNYEAQ (reference sequence).